These 25 T cell receptor beta chains were sequenced from one sample in a study of early T cells in non-severe SARS-CoV-2 infection. TCRdb fed the 5' RACE reads into MiXCR, producing one record per CDR3 protein. There are approximately 35,000 distinct CDR3 sequences in the sample; approximately 5% occur only once, and approximately 13% lies in the top ten. What was sequenced was whole blood. All receptors come from an adult who was a healthcare worker with PCR-confirmed SARS-CoV-2 infection or an uninfected control (not recorded which).

The table lists this clonotype with many counts. The rearrangement links TRBV5-1 to TRBJ2-2; D is unclear. Germline V gene sequence: CDR1 SGHRS, CDR2 YFSETQ. Between the trimmed V and J ends, which lost 5 bases and 3 bases, there was a span of 8 bases. The CDR3 is made up of 13 amino acids. The CDR3 spells CASREADTGELFF. Written as DNA, the CDR3 is TGCGCCAGCAGAGAGGCGGACACCGGGGAGCTGTTTTTT.

At least ten counts were recorded for this clonotype. V gene TRBV5-5 combines with J gene TRBJ1-5; D unclear. Trimming took 2 bases from V and 2 from J, leaving 8 bases between them. Germline V gene data show CDR1 as SGHKS and CDR2 as YYEKEE (reference sequence). This CDR3 region has 14 residues. The CDR3 region has the DNA TGTGCCAGCAGCTTTCTTTCGGGCAATCAGCCCCAGCATTTT. This gives the protein CASSFLSGNQPQHF.

This clonotype occurred many times. V gene TRBV6-4 combines with J gene TRBJ2-1, with 10 bases lining up with TRBD2. After removal of 4 bases from V and 0 bases from J, the junction contained 3 bases not matched to a gene. This CDR3 has 16 residues. From germline, CDR1 is MRHNA and CDR2 SNTAGT. The CDR3 here is CASSAASGGSYNEQFF. CDR3 nucleotides: TGTGCCAGCAGTGCCGCTAGCGGGGGCTCCTACAATGAGCAGTTCTTC.

This clonotype was recorded many times. V usage is TRBV5-6 and J usage is TRBJ1-4, with D possibly matching TRBD1 (5 bases). The CDR3 is 15 residues long. The V end was cut by 4 bases, the J end by 8 bases, with 18 bases between. Germline V lookup: CDR1 SGHDT, CDR2 YYEEEE. The CDR3 sequence is CASSLRQLGGEKLFF. As DNA, the CDR3 is TGTGCCAGCAGCCTGCGACAGCTGGGAGGCGAAAAACTGTTTTTT.

Many counts were recorded for this clonotype. Mismatch with germline at one junction end may stem from a read error. The chain couples TRBV7-7 to TRBJ2-5; 9 bases fit TRBD2. In germline, CDR1 is SSHAT, CDR2 FNYEAQ (reference sequence). This CDR3 has 15 amino acids. The CDR3 DNA sequence: TGTGCTAGCAGCTTAGTTGCGGGGGGGCCCCAGACCCAGTACTTC. This encodes CASSLVAGGPQTQYF.

The chain recombines TRBV28 with TRBJ2-2, with D possibly TRBD2 on 5 matching bases. The CDR3 runs to 15 residues. The ends were cut back, 5 bases at V and 5 bases at J, with 15 bases in the middle. The germline gives CDR1 MDHEN, CDR2 SYDVKM. CDR3 in DNA: TGTGCCAGCAGTCTCAACGGCGGGCGGACCGGGGAGCTGTTTTTT. Translating gives CASSLNGGRTGELFF. The full variable domain, completed using reference TRBV28 and TRBJ2-2, is DVKVTQSSRYLVKRTGEKVFLECVQDMDHENMFWYRQDPGLGLRLIYFSYDVKMKEKGDIPEGYSVSREKKERFSLILESASTNQTSMYLCASSLNGGRTGELFFGEGSRLTVL.

This clonotype occurred many times. The rearrangement links TRBV29-1 to TRBJ1-1, with TRBD1 matching over 7 bases. V shed 5 bases, J shed 3 bases, and the junction held 12 bases outside the gene matches. The germline V gene encodes CDR1 SQVTM and CDR2 ANQGSEA. This CDR3 spans 15 amino acids. Here the CDR3 DNA reads TGCAGCGTTCCAGCAGCGGGACAGAGGGACACTGAAGCTTTCTTT. Its translation: CSVPAAGQRDTEAFF. Based on the CDR3 plus reference TRBV29-1 and TRBJ1-1, the full variable domain is SAVISQKPSRDICQRGTSLTIQCQVDSQVTMMFWYRQQPGQSLTLIATANQGSEATYESGFVIDKFPISRPNLTFSTLTVSNMSPEDSSIYLCSVPAAGQRDTEAFFGQGTRLTVV.

On this clonotype: The junction shows a germline mismatch at one end, possibly a read error. This rearrangement joins TRBV7-9 to TRBJ2-7, with 9 positions matching TRBD1. Germline assignment: CDR1 SEHNR and CDR2 FQNEAQ (reference sequence). The CDR3 sequence is 15 residues long. The CDR3 reads CVSSTGTGQSYEQYF. In DNA form, the CDR3 reads TGTGTCAGCAGCACCGGGACAGGGCAATCCTACGAGCAGTACTTC. The whole variable domain, remainder taken from reference TRBV7-9 and TRBJ2-7, is DTGVSQNPRHKITKRGQNVTFRCDPISEHNRLYWYRQTLGQGPEFLTYFQNEAQLEKSRLLSDRFSAERPKGSFSTLEIQRTEQGDSAMYLCVSSTGTGQSYEQYFGPGTRLTVT.

The sample holds many counts of this clonotype. This chain uses TRBV12-3 or TRBV12-4 with TRBJ2-6; TRBD2 might be the D (5 bases). CDR3 size: 14 residues. Trimming removed 8 bases from V and 4 bases from J, with 12 bases in between. CDR3 DNA: TGTGCCAGCTTGGCGGGTTCCGGGGCCAACGTCCTGACTTTC. The encoded protein is CASLAGSGANVLTF.

V gene TRBV5-1 combines with J gene TRBJ2-7; D is uncertain. V lost 7 bases to trimming and J lost 7 bases, with 12 bases between them. The CDR3 contains 11 residues. The germline CDR1 and CDR2 sequences are SGHRS and YFSETQ. The CDR3 region is CASGSGLEQYF. CDR3 nucleotide sequence: TGCGCCAGCGGATCCGGGTTGGAGCAGTACTTC.

In its sample, this clonotype was seen many times. V is TRBV3-1 and J is TRBJ2-1, with D hard to call. The CDR3 has 17 amino acids. V dropped 2 bases and J dropped 0 bases, with 14 bases sitting between them. Germline CDR1 LGHDT, CDR2 YNNKEL (reference sequence). CDR3 sequence: CASSQLSFWSSYNEQFF. The CDR3 region has the DNA TGTGCCAGCAGCCAACTTAGCTTTTGGAGCTCCTACAATGAGCAGTTCTTC.

The chain couples TRBV29-1 to TRBJ2-5, with a weak D call TRBD2 (6 bases). CDR1 and CDR2 from the germline V gene are SQVTM and ANQGSEA. Trimming took off 1 base at V and 6 bases at J, with 9 bases between the two ends. This CDR3 contains 12 residues. CDR3 DNA: TGCAGCGTTGAAGGGGGCGGGAAGACCCAGTACTTC. Protein product: CSVEGGGKTQYF.

Only a few counts were recorded for this clonotype. This chain links TRBV15 with TRBJ1-1; 12 bases agree with TRBD1. The CDR3 is made up of 17 amino acids. V dropped 0 bases and J dropped 5; count of bases not matched to a gene: 7. The germline V gene encodes CDR1 LNHNV and CDR2 YYDKDF (reference sequence). The CDR3 loop reads CATSREGTGGRRTEAFF. The CDR3 DNA sequence: TGTGCCACCAGCAGAGAAGGGACAGGGGGCCGGCGGACTGAAGCTTTCTTT.

This clonotype was picked up many times. This rearrangement joins TRBV6-5 to TRBJ1-1; D unclear. Per the germline V gene, CDR1 is MNHEY and CDR2 is SVGAGI. With 5 bases removed from V and 1 base from J, the gap between germline ends came to 14 bases. The length of the CDR3 is 15 residues. The CDR3 region has the DNA TGTGCCAGCAGTAACGGGAGGTTGAGGAACACTGAAGCTTTCTTT. Residues: CASSNGRLRNTEAFF.

This clonotype was recorded a few times. The chain carries TRBV2 and TRBJ2-5, with 8 bases matching TRBD1. This CDR3 has 13 residues. The V gene's germline CDR1 is SNHLY and CDR2 FYNNEI. The ends lost 5 bases at V and 7 bases at J; junction bases unmatched: 6. CDR3 in amino acids: CASSSGTGGTQYF. The CDR3 nucleotides read TGTGCCAGCAGTTCCGGGACAGGAGGGACCCAGTACTTC.

Ten or more counts support this clonotype. The rearrangement uses TRBV7-6 and TRBJ2-2; D possibly corresponds to TRBD1 (5 bases). The germline V gene has CDR1 SGHVS and CDR2 FNYEAQ. CDR3 length equals 17 residues. Trimming cost V 5 bases and J 0 bases, with 16 bases left between them. The CDR3 protein is CASSRAGPRSNTGELFF. The DNA for the CDR3 is TGTGCCAGCAGCCGCGCAGGGCCCCGATCGAACACCGGGGAGCTGTTTTTT. The variable domain in full, with the rest retrieved from reference TRBV7-6 and TRBJ2-2, is GAGVSQSPRYKVTKRGQDVALRCDPISGHVSLYWYRQALGQGPEFLTYFNYEAQQDKSGLPNDRFSAERPEGSISTLTIQRTEQRDSAMYRCASSRAGPRSNTGELFFGEGSRLTVL.

Notes on this clonotype: This may arise from a read error, as a much more abundant clone is one base away. V and J are TRBV5-4 and TRBJ2-7; D unclear. The length of the CDR3 is 13 residues. The V gene's germline CDR1 is SGHNT and CDR2 YYREEE (reference sequence). The CDR3 region is CTSSPGRAYEQYF. CDR3 bases: TGTACCAGCAGCCCCGGCCGAGCGTACGAGCAGTACTTC.

This clonotype was seen ten or more times. The V call is TRBV6-4, the J call TRBJ2-3; the D gene is possibly TRBD1 (6 bases). CDR1 and CDR2 from the germline V gene are MRHNA and SNTAGT. V gave up 3 bases and J gave up 4 bases, with 14 bases separating them. The CDR3 loop spans 15 amino acids. The CDR3 DNA reads TGTGCCAGCAGTGATAATGCAGGGGCCGCAGATACGCAGTATTTT. It yields the protein CASSDNAGAADTQYF.

The chain links TRBV29-1 to TRBJ1-2; D remains unclear. V was clipped by 3 bases and J by 3 bases, with 5 bases between them. Germline V CDR1 and CDR2: SQVTM, ANQGSEA. The CDR3 has 11 residues. As DNA, the CDR3 is TGCAGCGTTGAGGAGTACTATGGCTACACCTTC. It codes for CSVEEYYGYTF.

This clonotype was detected many times. V usage is TRBV12-3 or TRBV12-4 and J usage is TRBJ1-1; weak D call: TRBD1 (5 bases). Trimming pared 3 bases from V and 4 bases from J, leaving 12 bases between. The CDR3 sequence is 14 residues long. The CDR3 coding sequence is TGTGCCAGCAGTTTGGGGGGTATGGGCACTGAAGCTTTCTTT. This gives the protein CASSLGGMGTEAFF.

In this sample, this clonotype turned up many times. This chain connects TRBV18 to TRBJ2-3; D is perhaps TRBD1 (6 bases). V was trimmed by 5 bases and J by 2 bases, leaving 11 bases between them. The CDR3 totals 14 residues. Germline CDR1 is KGHSH and CDR2 is LQKENI. CDR3 coding DNA: TGTGCCAGCTCATCTGGACAGCCCACAGATACGCAGTATTTT. Translating it yields CASSSGQPTDTQYF.

The rearrangement joins TRBV6-6 to TRBJ2-7; 8 positions agree with TRBD1. V shed 8 bases, J shed 7 bases, and the junction held 4 bases outside the gene matches. CDR3 size: 11 residues. The V gene's germline CDR1 is MNHNY and CDR2 SVGAGI (reference sequence). CDR3 in amino acids: CASLTGGEQYF. DNA of the CDR3: TGTGCCAGCCTCACAGGGGGGGAGCAGTACTTC.

With regard to this clonotype: One base away lies a much larger clone, so this may be a sequencing read error. The chain combines TRBV27 with TRBJ2-7; 10 nucleotides align to TRBD1. Germline lookup yields CDR1 MNHEY and CDR2 SMNVEV (reference sequence). V lost 8 bases to trimming and J lost 3 bases; unmatched junction nucleotides: 10. CDR3 length equals 15 residues. The CDR3 sequence: CASCRSGTGVYEQYF. The CDR3, as DNA: TGTGCCAGCTGCCGTTCCGGGACAGGGGTCTACGAGCAGTACTTC.

Note on this clonotype: One base away lies a much larger clone, so this may be a sequencing read error. V usage is TRBV7-6 and J usage is TRBJ2-5, with D tentatively TRBD2 (5 bases). Germline CDR1 reads SGHVS; CDR2 reads FNYEAQ. V was shortened by 5 bases and J by 4 bases, with 17 bases between the two germline ends. The CDR3 runs 15 residues. CDR3 loop: CASSKRGFDPETQYF. Here the CDR3 DNA reads TGTGCCAGCAGCAAACGGGGATTTGATCCAGAGACCCAGTACTTC.

Concerning this clonotype itself: This sequence may be a read error, since a much larger clone differs from it by one base. CDR3: CAGRSSYEQYF. CDR3 bases: TGTGCCGGCAGATCTAGCTACGAGCAGTACTTC. V gene TRBV12-3 or TRBV12-4 combines with J gene TRBJ2-7; D is unresolved. The length of the CDR3 is 11 residues.